This section outlines one T cell receptor (beta chain) sequence together with its context. Recruits, aged roughly 18 to 90 years, lived in 24 US areas. This sample was included in a study of blood T cell repertoires in COVID-19. Authors' processing steps: Amplification from reference gene primers served as the basis for estimated nucleated cell counts. Clones were read by immunoSEQ multiplex PCR, and TCRdb kept only the in-frame ones, dropping some. From that table come the V and J calls and clone size; the DNA was used to work out D and trimming. The sample has about 440,000 clones, 80% to 95% seen once; the top ten hold more than 0.55%. Germline V CDR1 and CDR2: WNHNN, SYGVQD (reference sequence). This CDR3 is 15 amino acids long. V was trimmed by 3 bases and J by 5 bases, leaving 14 bases between them.

The V gene is TRBV10-1, the J gene TRBJ2-1; no clear D gene. The sequencing sample was made of PBMCs or T cells enriched from blood (not recorded which). The receptor was derived from a man younger than 35 who had recovered from COVID-19. Here the CDR3 reads CASSDYTRGDNEQFF. CDR3 DNA sequence: TGCGCCAGCAGTGACTACACCCGAGGTGACAATGAGCAGTTCTTC.